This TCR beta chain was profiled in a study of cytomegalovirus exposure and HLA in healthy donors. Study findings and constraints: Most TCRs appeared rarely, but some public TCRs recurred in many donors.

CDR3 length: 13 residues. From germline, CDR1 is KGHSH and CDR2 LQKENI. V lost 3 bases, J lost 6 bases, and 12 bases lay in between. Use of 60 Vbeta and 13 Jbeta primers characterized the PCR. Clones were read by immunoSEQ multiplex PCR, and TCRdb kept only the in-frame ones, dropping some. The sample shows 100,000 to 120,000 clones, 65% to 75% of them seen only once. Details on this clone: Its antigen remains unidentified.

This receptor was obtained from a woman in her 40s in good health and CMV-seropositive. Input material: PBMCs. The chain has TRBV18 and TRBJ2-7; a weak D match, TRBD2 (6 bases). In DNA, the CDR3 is TGTGCCAGCTCACCGGAGCTGGGGGGCGAGCAGTACTTC. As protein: CASSPELGGEQYF.